A selection of T cell receptor beta chains follows, all from one sample in a study of blood T cell repertoires in COVID-19. Assay: immunoSEQ multiplex PCR; the TCRdb copy retains only in-frame clones and omits some. The table records some 110,000 clones, 81% of them present only once. Sequencing was done on a sample of peripheral blood. Receptors were obtained from an elderly man with acute or convalescent COVID-19. CDR3s include the opening cysteine and the closing phenylalanine or tryptophan. The order of the fields is J gene, V gene, clone size, D gene, CDR3 protein, CDR3 DNA. A D gene is named only where the DNA matches it firmly. Only some rows state a clone size, as once, few, many or a class for expanded clones.

j_gene: TRBJ1-5; v_gene: TRBV5-6; abundance: NA; d_gene: TRBD1; CDR3aa: CASSLWDRDHQPQHF; CDR3nt: TGTGCCAGCAGCTTATGGGACAGGGACCATCAGCCCCAGCATTTT
j_gene: TRBJ2-7; v_gene: TRBV28; abundance: once; d_gene: NA; CDR3aa: CASSLTGYEQYF; CDR3nt: TGTGCCAGCAGTTTGACAGGCTACGAGCAGTACTTC
j_gene: TRBJ2-5; v_gene: TRBV2; abundance: NA; d_gene: TRBD1; CDR3aa: CASSDGTAAPNF; CDR3nt: TGTGCCAGCAGTGATGGGACAGCAGCACCGAACTTC
j_gene: TRBJ2-7; v_gene: TRBV14; abundance: NA; d_gene: TRBD2; CDR3aa: CASSRLAGVRGEQYF; CDR3nt: TGTGCCAGCAGCCGACTAGCGGGGGTCCGGGGTGAGCAGTACTTC
j_gene: TRBJ1-5; v_gene: TRBV6-2/TRBV6-3; abundance: once; d_gene: NA; CDR3aa: CASSLTQGPNQPQHF; CDR3nt: TGTGCCAGCAGTTTGACACAGGGTCCTAATCAGCCCCAGCATTTT
j_gene: TRBJ2-7; v_gene: TRBV6-2/TRBV6-3; abundance: NA; d_gene: NA; CDR3aa: CASSPPGARERREQYF; CDR3nt: TGTGCCAGCAGTCCGCCGGGAGCACGGGAGAGAAGGGAGCAGTACTTC
j_gene: TRBJ1-1; v_gene: TRBV3-1/TRBV3-2; abundance: few; d_gene: NA; CDR3aa: CASSLGGVTEAFF; CDR3nt: TGTGCCAGCAGCCTAGGGGGAGTAACTGAAGCTTTCTTT
j_gene: TRBJ2-4; v_gene: TRBV28; abundance: NA; d_gene: TRBD1; CDR3aa: CASSFLTGDSKNIQYF; CDR3nt: TGTGCCAGCAGTTTCTTGACAGGGGATAGCAAAAACATTCAGTACTTC
j_gene: TRBJ2-1; v_gene: TRBV27; abundance: NA; d_gene: TRBD1; CDR3aa: CASSLGTGDEQFF; CDR3nt: TGTGCCAGCAGTCTCGGGACAGGGGATGAGCAGTTCTTC
j_gene: TRBJ1-1; v_gene: TRBV19; abundance: NA; d_gene: NA; CDR3aa: CASSIPQGEAFF; CDR3nt: TGTGCCAGTAGTATCCCCCAGGGTGAAGCTTTCTTT
j_gene: TRBJ2-3; v_gene: TRBV5-1; abundance: NA; d_gene: NA; CDR3aa: CASSLDSTSTDTQYF; CDR3nt: TGCGCCAGCAGCTTGGACAGTACTAGCACAGATACGCAGTATTTT
j_gene: TRBJ1-2; v_gene: TRBV2; abundance: NA; d_gene: NA; CDR3aa: CASSVTGIGYTF; CDR3nt: TGTGCCAGCAGTGTTACAGGGATCGGCTACACCTTC
j_gene: TRBJ2-2; v_gene: TRBV28; abundance: NA; d_gene: NA; CDR3aa: CASGTANTGELFF; CDR3nt: TGTGCCAGCGGGACTGCGAACACCGGGGAGCTGTTTTTT
j_gene: TRBJ1-5; v_gene: TRBV6-6; abundance: few; d_gene: TRBD1; CDR3aa: CASSGLTGQGGPQHF; CDR3nt: TGTGCCAGCAGTGGACTTACGGGACAGGGGGGACCCCAGCATTTT
j_gene: TRBJ2-7; v_gene: TRBV18; abundance: NA; d_gene: NA; CDR3aa: CASSGGAGKKYEQYF; CDR3nt: TGTGCCAGCTCCGGAGGGGCTGGTAAGAAATACGAGCAGTACTTC
j_gene: TRBJ1-2; v_gene: TRBV5-1; abundance: NA; d_gene: NA; CDR3aa: CASSSSLGGVAGYTF; CDR3nt: TGCGCCAGCAGCTCATCACTCGGCGGGGTAGCTGGCTACACCTTC
j_gene: TRBJ1-4; v_gene: TRBV19; abundance: NA; d_gene: NA; CDR3aa: CASSTIRETDATNEKLFF; CDR3nt: TGTGCCAGTAGTACAATCCGGGAGACCGATGCAACTAATGAAAAACTGTTTTTT
j_gene: TRBJ2-1; v_gene: TRBV5-4; abundance: NA; d_gene: TRBD2; CDR3aa: CASSFPASGRHNEQFF; CDR3nt: TGTGCCAGCAGCTTTCCTGCCAGCGGGAGGCACAATGAGCAGTTCTTC
j_gene: TRBJ1-6; v_gene: TRBV9; abundance: NA; d_gene: TRBD1; CDR3aa: CASSPGQGDFDSPLHF; CDR3nt: TGTGCCAGCAGCCCGGGACAGGGGGACTTTGATTCACCCCTCCACTTT
j_gene: TRBJ2-1; v_gene: TRBV15; abundance: NA; d_gene: NA; CDR3aa: CATSSHMSVSYNEQFF; CDR3nt: TGTGCCACCAGCAGTCATATGTCGGTTTCCTACAATGAGCAGTTCTTC
j_gene: TRBJ2-1; v_gene: TRBV6-5; abundance: NA; d_gene: NA; CDR3aa: CASRKRLDSYNEQFF; CDR3nt: TGTGCCAGCAGGAAGCGACTAGATTCCTACAATGAGCAGTTCTTC